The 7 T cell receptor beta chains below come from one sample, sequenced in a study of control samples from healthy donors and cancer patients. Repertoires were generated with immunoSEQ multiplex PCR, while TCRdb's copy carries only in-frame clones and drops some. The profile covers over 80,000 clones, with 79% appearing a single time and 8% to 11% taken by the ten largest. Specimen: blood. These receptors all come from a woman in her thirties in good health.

The CDR3 nucleotides are TGCGCCAGCAGTCTGATAGCGGGGTCCTACGAGCAGTACTTC. Its protein product is CASSLIAGSYEQYF. The V gene is TRBV5-1, the J gene TRBJ2-7, with 8 bases identical to TRBD2. The V segment lost 5 bases and the J segment 1 base; nucleotides outside the gene matches: 5. The CDR3 loop spans 14 amino acids. Germline CDR1 SGHRS, CDR2 YFSETQ.

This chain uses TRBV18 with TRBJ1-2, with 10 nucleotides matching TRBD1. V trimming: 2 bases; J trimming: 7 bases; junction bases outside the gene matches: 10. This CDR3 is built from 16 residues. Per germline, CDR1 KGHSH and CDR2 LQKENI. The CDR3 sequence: CASSPMPPGQGIGYTF. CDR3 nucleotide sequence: TGTGCCAGCTCACCAATGCCCCCGGGACAGGGGATTGGCTACACCTTC. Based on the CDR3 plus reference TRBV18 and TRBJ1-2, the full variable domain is NAGVMQNPRHLVRRRGQEARLRCSPMKGHSHVYWYRQLPEEGLKFMVYLQKENIIDESGMPKERFSAEFPKEGPSILRIQQVVRGDSAAYFCASSPMPPGQGIGYTFGSGTRLTVV.

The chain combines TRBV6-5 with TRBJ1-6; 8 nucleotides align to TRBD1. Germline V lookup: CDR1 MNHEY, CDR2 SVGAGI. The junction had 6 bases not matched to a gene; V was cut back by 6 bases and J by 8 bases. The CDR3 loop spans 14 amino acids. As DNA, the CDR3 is TGTGCCAGCAGACGGACAGGGAGGGATTCACCCCTCCACTTT. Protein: CASRRTGRDSPLHF.

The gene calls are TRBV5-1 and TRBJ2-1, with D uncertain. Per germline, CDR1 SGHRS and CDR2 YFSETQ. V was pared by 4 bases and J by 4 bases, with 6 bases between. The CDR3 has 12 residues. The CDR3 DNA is TGCGCCAGCAGCCCAAGGTACAATGAGCAGTTCTTC. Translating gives CASSPRYNEQFF.

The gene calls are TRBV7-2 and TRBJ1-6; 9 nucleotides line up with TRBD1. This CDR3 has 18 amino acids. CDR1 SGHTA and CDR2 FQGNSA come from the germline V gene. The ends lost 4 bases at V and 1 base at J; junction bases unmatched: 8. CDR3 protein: CASSWKTGGGSYNSPLHF. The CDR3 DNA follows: TGTGCCAGCAGCTGGAAAACAGGGGGCGGTTCCTATAATTCACCCCTCCACTTT.

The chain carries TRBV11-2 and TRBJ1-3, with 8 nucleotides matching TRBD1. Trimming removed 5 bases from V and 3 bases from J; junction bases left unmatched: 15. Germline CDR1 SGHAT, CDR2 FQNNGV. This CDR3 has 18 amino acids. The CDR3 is CASSTRQGAFFDGNTIYF. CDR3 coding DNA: TGTGCCAGCAGCACCCGGCAGGGGGCCTTCTTCGATGGAAACACCATATATTTT. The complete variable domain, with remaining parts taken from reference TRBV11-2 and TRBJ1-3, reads EAGVAQSPRYKIIEKRQSVAFWCNPISGHATLYWYQQILGQGPKLLIQFQNNGVVDDSQLPKDRFSAERLKGVDSTLKIQPAKLEDSAVYLCASSTRQGAFFDGNTIYFGEGSWLTVV.

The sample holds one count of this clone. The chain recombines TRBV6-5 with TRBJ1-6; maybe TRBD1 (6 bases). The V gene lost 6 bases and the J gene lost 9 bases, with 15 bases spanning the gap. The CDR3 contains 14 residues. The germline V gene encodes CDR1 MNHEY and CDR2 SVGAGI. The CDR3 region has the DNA TGTGCCAGCAGAGACAGGTCCACAGTTTCACCCCTCCACTTT. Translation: CASRDRSTVSPLHF.